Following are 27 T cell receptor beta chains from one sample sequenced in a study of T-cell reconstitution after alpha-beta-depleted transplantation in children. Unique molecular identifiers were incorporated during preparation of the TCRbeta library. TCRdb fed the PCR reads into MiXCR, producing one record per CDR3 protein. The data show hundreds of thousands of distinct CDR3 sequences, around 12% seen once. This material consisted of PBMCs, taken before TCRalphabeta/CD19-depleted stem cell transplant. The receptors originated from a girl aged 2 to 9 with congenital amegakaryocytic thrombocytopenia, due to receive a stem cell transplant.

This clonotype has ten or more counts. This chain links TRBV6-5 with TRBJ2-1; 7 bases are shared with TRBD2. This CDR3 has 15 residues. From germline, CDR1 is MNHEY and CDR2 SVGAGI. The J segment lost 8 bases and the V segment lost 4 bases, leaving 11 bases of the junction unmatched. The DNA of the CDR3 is TGTGCCAGCAGTTCGCCGGGGACTATTCAGGATGAGCAGTTCTTC. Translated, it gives CASSSPGTIQDEQFF.

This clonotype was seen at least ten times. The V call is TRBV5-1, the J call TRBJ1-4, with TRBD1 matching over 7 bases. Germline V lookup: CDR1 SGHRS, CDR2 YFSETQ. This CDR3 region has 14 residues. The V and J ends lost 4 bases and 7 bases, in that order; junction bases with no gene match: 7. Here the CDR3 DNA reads TGCGCCAGCAGCCCCGACAGGGCGGGTGAAAAACTGTTTTTT. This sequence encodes CASSPDRAGEKLFF.

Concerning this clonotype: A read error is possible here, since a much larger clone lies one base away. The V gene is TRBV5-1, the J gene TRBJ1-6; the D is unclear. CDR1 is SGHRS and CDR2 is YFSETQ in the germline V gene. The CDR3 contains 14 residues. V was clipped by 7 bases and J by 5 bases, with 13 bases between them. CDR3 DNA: TGCGCCAGCCGCTATACGGAAGATAATTCACCCCTCCACTTT. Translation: CASRYTEDNSPLHF.

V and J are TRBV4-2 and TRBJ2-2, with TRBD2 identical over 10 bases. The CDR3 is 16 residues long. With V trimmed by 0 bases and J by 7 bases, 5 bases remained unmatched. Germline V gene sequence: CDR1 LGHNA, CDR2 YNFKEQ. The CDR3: CASSQDRLAGGGELFF. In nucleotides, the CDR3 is TGTGCCAGCAGCCAAGATAGATTAGCGGGAGGCGGGGAGCTGTTTTTT.

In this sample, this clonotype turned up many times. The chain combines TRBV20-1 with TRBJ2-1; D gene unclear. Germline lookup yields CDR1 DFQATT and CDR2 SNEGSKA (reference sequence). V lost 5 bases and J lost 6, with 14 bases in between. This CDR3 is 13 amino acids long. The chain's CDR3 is CSALDHRANEQFF. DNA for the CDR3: TGCAGTGCTCTTGACCACCGGGCCAATGAGCAGTTCTTC.

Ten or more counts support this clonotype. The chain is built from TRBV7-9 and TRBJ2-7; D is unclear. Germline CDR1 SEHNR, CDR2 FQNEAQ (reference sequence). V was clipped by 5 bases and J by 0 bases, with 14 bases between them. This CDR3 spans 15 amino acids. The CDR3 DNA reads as TGTGCCAGCAGCACTACGAGGACGGACTCCTACGAGCAGTACTTC. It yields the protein CASSTTRTDSYEQYF. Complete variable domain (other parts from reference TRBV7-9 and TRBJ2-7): DTGVSQNPRHKITKRGQNVTFRCDPISEHNRLYWYRQTLGQGPEFLTYFQNEAQLEKSRLLSDRFSAERPKGSFSTLEIQRTEQGDSAMYLCASSTTRTDSYEQYFGPGTRLTVT.

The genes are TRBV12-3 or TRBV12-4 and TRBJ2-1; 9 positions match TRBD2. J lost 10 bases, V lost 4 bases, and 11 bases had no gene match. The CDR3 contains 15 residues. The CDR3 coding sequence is TGTGCCAGCAGTTGGTTGGGTAGCGGGAGCGGGGAGCAGTTCTTC. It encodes CASSWLGSGSGEQFF.

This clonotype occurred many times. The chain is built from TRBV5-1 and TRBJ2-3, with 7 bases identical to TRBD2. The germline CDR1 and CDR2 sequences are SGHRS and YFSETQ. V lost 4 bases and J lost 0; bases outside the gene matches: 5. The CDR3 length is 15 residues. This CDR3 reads CASSLISGSTDTQYF. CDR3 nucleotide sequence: TGCGCCAGCAGCCTAATTAGCGGGAGCACAGATACGCAGTATTTT.

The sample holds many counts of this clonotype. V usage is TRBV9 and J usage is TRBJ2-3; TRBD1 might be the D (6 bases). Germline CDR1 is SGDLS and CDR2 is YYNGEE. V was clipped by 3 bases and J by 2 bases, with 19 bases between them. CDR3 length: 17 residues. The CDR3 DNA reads TGTGCCAGCAGCGCCCCGCGGCGTGGGGGACACACAGATACGCAGTATTTT. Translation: CASSAPRRGGHTDTQYF.

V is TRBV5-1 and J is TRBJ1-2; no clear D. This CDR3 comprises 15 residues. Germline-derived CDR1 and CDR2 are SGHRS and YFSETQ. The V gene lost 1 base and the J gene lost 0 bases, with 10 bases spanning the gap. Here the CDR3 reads CASSLNGLANYGYTF. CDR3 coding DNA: TGCGCCAGCAGCTTGAACGGCTTAGCTAACTATGGCTACACCTTC.

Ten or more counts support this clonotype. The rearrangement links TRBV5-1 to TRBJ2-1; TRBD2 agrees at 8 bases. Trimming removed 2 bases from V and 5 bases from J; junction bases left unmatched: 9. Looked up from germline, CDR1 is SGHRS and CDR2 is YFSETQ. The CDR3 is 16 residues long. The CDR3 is CASSFWSSGPNNEQFF. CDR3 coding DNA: TGCGCCAGCAGCTTTTGGTCTAGCGGGCCTAACAATGAGCAGTTCTTC. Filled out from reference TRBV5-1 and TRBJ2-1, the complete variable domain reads KAGVTQTPRYLIKTRGQQVTLSCSPISGHRSVSWYQQTPGQGLQFLFEYFSETQRNKGNFPGRFSGRQFSNSRSEMNVSTLELGDSALYLCASSFWSSGPNNEQFFGPGTRLTVL.

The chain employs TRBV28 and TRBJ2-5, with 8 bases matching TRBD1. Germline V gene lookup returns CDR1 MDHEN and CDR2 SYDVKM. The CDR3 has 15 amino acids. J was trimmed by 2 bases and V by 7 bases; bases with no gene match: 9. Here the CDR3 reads CASIPGQVYQETQYF. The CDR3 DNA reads TGTGCCAGCATCCCGGGACAGGTCTATCAAGAGACCCAGTACTTC.

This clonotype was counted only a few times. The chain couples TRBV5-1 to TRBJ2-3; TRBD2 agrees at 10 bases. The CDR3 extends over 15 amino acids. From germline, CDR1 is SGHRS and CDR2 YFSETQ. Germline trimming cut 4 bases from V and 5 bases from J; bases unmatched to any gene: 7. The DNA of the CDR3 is TGCGCCAGCAGCACCGGGACTAGCGTGGAAGATACGCAGTATTTT. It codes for CASSTGTSVEDTQYF.

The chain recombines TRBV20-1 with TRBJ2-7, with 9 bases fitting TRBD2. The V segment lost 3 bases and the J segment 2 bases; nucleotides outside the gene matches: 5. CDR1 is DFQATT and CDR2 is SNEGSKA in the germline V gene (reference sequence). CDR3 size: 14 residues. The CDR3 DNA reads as TGCAGTGCTAGGGGGGGACTAGCTGCCTACGAGCAGTACTTC. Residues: CSARGGLAAYEQYF.

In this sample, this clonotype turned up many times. In DNA, the CDR3 is TGTGCCTGGAGTGTACTGGGGAGGCTAGCGGGAGAGCAGTTCTTC. This translates into CAWSVLGRLAGEQFF. The chain recombines TRBV30 with TRBJ2-1; 9 nucleotides match TRBD2. V lost 0 bases to trimming and J lost 10 bases; unmatched junction nucleotides: 10. The germline gives CDR1 GTSNPN, CDR2 SVGIG (reference sequence). There are 15 residues in the CDR3.

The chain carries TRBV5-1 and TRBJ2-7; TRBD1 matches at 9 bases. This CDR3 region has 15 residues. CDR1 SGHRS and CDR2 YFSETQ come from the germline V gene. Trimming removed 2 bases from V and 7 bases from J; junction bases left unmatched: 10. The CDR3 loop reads CASSLWDRVPGEQYF. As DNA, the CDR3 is TGCGCCAGCAGCTTATGGGACAGGGTGCCGGGAGAGCAGTACTTC.

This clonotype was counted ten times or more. The CDR3 bases are TGCGCCAGCAGCCTCGCAGGGGACCTCTCAACCTACGAGCAGTACTTC. It specifies CASSLAGDLSTYEQYF. The chain combines TRBV5-1 with TRBJ2-7; possibly TRBD1 for D (6 bases). CDR1 and CDR2 from the germline V gene are SGHRS and YFSETQ. The CDR3 extends over 16 amino acids. V was trimmed by 4 bases and J by 2 bases, leaving 19 bases between them.

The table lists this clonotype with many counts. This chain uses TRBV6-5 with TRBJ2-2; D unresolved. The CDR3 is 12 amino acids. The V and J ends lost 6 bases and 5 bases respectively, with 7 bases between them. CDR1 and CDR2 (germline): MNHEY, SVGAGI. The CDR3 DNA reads TGTGCCAGCAGAATTCGAACCGGGGAGCTGTTTTTT. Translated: CASRIRTGELFF.

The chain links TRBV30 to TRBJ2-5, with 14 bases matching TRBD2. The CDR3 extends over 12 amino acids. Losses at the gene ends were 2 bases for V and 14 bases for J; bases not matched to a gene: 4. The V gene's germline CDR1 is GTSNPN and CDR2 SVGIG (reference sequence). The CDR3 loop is CAWSRLAGGNYF. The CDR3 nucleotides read TGTGCCTGGAGTCGACTAGCGGGAGGGAATTACTTC.

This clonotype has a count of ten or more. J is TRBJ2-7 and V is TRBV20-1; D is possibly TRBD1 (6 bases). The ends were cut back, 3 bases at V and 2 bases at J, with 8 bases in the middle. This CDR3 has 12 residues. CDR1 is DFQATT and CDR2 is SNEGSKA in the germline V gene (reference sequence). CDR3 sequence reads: CSASRGPYEQYF. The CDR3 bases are TGCAGTGCTAGCAGGGGACCCTACGAGCAGTACTTC.

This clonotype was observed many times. The CDR3 nucleotides are TGTGCCACCAGTGATCCGACTAGCCCGAACACCGGGGAGCTGTTTTTT. Its translation is CATSDPTSPNTGELFF. The V and J genes are TRBV24-1 and TRBJ2-2, with TRBD2 matching 7 bases. The CDR3 runs 16 residues. Unmatched junction bases numbered 3, after V lost 3 bases and J lost 0 bases. Germline V gene lookup returns CDR1 KGHDR and CDR2 SFDVKD.

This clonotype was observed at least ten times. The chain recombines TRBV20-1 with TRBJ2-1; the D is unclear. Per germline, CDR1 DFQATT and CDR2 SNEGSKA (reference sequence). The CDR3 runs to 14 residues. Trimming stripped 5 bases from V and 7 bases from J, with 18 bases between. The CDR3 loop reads CSAGAPHATNEQFF. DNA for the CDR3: TGCAGTGCTGGAGCCCCCCACGCAACGAATGAGCAGTTCTTC.

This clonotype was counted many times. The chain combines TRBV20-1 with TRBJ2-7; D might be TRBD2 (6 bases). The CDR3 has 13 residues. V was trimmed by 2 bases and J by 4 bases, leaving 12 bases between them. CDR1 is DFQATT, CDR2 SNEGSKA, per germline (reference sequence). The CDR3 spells CSARPIAVYEQYF. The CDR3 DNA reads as TGCAGTGCTAGACCCATAGCGGTTTACGAGCAGTACTTC.

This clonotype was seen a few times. This chain's CDR3 is CSISVYDYEQYF. For the CDR3, the DNA is TGCAGCATCTCCGTCTATGACTACGAGCAGTACTTC. The V call is TRBV29-1, the J call TRBJ2-7, with no clear D. The V end lost 8 bases, the J end lost 3 bases, and 14 bases lay between the germline ends. Germline loops: CDR1 SQVTM, CDR2 ANQGSEA. The CDR3 is 12 amino acids.

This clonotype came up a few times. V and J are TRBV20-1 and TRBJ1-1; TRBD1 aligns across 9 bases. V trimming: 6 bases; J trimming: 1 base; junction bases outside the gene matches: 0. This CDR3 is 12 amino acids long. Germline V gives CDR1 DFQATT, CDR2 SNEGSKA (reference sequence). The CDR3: CSAGQGNTEAFF. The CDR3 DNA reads TGCAGTGCGGGACAGGGGAACACTGAAGCTTTCTTT.

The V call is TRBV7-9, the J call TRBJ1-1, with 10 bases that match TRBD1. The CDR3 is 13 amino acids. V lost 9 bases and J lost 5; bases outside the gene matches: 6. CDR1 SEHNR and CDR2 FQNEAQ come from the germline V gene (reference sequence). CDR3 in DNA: TGTGCCAGTACCGGGACAGGGGTAACTGAAGCTTTCTTT. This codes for CASTGTGVTEAFF.

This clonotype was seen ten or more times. CDR3 in DNA: TGCAGTGCTAGACGCGGGAAGGGGAACATTCAGTACTTC. Protein product: CSARRGKGNIQYF. V is TRBV20-1 and J is TRBJ2-4; a weak D match, TRBD2 (6 bases). Germline V gene sequence: CDR1 DFQATT, CDR2 SNEGSKA (reference sequence). This CDR3 spans 13 amino acids. Trimming left V 2 bases short and J 7 bases short, with 12 bases between.